Sequencing of this T cell receptor (beta chain) was carried out in a study of control samples from healthy donors and cancer patients. V lost 2 bases, J lost 5 bases, and 4 bases lay in between. The CDR3 consists of 11 residues. Germline values: CDR1 MGHDK, CDR2 SYGVNS. Clones were read by immunoSEQ multiplex PCR, and TCRdb kept only the in-frame ones, dropping some. The sample shows over 85,000 clones, more than 75% of them seen only once. Sequences were obtained from PBMCs. The chain combines TRBV25-1 with TRBJ2-7, with D hard to call. The origin of this receptor is a woman aged 60 to 75 with lung cancer. The CDR3 sequence: CASSETHEQYF. The CDR3 coding sequence is TGTGCCAGCAGTGAAACCCACGAGCAGTACTTC.